Sequencing of this TCR beta chain was carried out in a study of molecular identifiers for immune sequencing clone quantification. Broader study findings: Spike-in Jurkat TCR RNA from a single cell reportedly registered among about a million naive cells.

This clonotype was detected ten times or more. Antigen specificity is unknown. Previously described methods and listed TCR primers produced bulk TCR libraries. TCRdb redid the calling of the PCR reads with MiXCR, one entry per CDR3 protein. Of about 510,000 distinct CDR3 sequences detected, around 21% appear once; the ten largest clones hold more than 0.8%. The sequence derives from a human donor in good health. Some libraries in this study had Jurkat cell RNA spiked in. Sequencing used naive CD8+ T cells from blood, with Jurkat cell RNA spiked in. Described subset: FACS-sorted CD8+CD4-CCR7+CD45RA+ naive T cells.

CDR3 nucleotide sequence: TGCAGCGTTGACCCCGACAGGGGGCGGCTGGGCACAGATACGCAGTATTTT. This gives the protein CSVDPDRGRLGTDTQYF. This sequence joins TRBV29-1 and TRBJ2-3, with 10 bases matching TRBD1. The CDR3 covers 17 residues. Per germline, CDR1 SQVTM and CDR2 ANQGSEA. Trimming at V came to 3 bases and at J to 1 base, leaving 10 bases not matched to a gene.